One sample yielded the 7 T cell receptor beta chains listed below, sequenced in a study of CD8+ T cells in alopecia areata. Regarding treatment: oral pan-JAK inhibitor, 5-10 mg twice daily. TCR sequencing used cDNA made by reverse transcription of extracted RNA. Using immunoSEQ multiplex PCR, the repertoire was profiled, and TCRdb retains in-frame clones only, with some absent. This sample has over 100,000 clones, with about 59% found just once. Sequencing was performed on CD8+ T cells sorted from blood, taken at week 24, from a patient treated with tofacitinib. The receptors here all came from a human donor with alopecia areata.

The V and J genes are TRBV11-2 and TRBJ1-5; D perhaps matches TRBD1 (5 bases). This CDR3 is built from 16 residues. V lost 0 bases to trimming and J lost 6 bases, with 15 bases between them. Germline V CDR1 and CDR2: SGHAT, FQNNGV. CDR3 residues: CASSLDPSKGRQPQHF. Here the CDR3 DNA reads TGTGCCAGCAGCTTAGATCCCTCCAAGGGGCGTCAGCCCCAGCATTTT.

V and J are TRBV2 and TRBJ2-7; D perhaps matches TRBD2 (5 bases). The CDR3 consists of 10 residues. Between the trimmed V and J ends, which lost 8 bases and 7 bases, there was a span of 9 bases. Germline V gene sequence: CDR1 SNHLY, CDR2 FYNNEI. The CDR3 DNA is TGTGCCAGCGAACCGGGAGAGCAGTACTTC. Its protein is CASEPGEQYF.

This clone was detected once. The chain's CDR3 is CASSRTGGTGELFF. CDR3 nucleotide sequence: TGTGCCAGCAGTAGAACAGGGGGCACCGGGGAGCTGTTTTTT. V gene TRBV13 combines with J gene TRBJ2-2; TRBD1 matches 8 bases. The length of the CDR3 is 14 residues. V was clipped by 6 bases and J by 4 bases; unmatched bases: 4. Germline values: CDR1 PRHDT, CDR2 FYEKMQ (reference sequence).

This clone was seen a handful of times. This sequence joins TRBV11-2 and TRBJ1-6; 8 bases match TRBD1. CDR1 and CDR2 (germline): SGHAT, FQNNGV. The CDR3 runs 15 residues. V gave up 5 bases and J gave up 7 bases; unmatched junction bases: 7. For the CDR3, the DNA is TGTGCCAGCAGCACAGATCAGGGGGCGAATTCACCCCTCCACTTT. This translates into CASSTDQGANSPLHF.

V gene TRBV16 combines with J gene TRBJ1-5, with D perhaps TRBD1 (5 bases). Trimming pared 4 bases from V and 3 bases from J, leaving 13 bases between. The germline V gene has CDR1 KGHSY and CDR2 FQNENV. This CDR3 region has 15 residues. This CDR3 reads CASSRGRDYNQPQHF. In DNA form, the CDR3 reads TGTGCCAGCAGCCGTGGAAGGGACTACAATCAGCCCCAGCATTTT.

Concerning this clone: Other DNA sequences in the same sample also yield this CDR3. The genes are TRBV30 and TRBJ1-1; D uncertain. Germline-derived CDR1 and CDR2 are GTSNPN and SVGIG (reference sequence). Trimming took off 4 bases at V and 0 bases at J, with 6 bases between the two ends. This CDR3 has 12 residues. In DNA form, the CDR3 reads TGTGCCTGGACCCTTATGAACACTGAAGCTTTCTTT. This encodes CAWTLMNTEAFF.

J is TRBJ1-2 and V is TRBV7-8, with a possible D match to TRBD1 (6 bases). This CDR3 is 14 amino acids long. The V end lost 5 bases, the J end lost 7 bases, and 17 bases lay between the germline ends. Germline V lookup: CDR1 SGHVS, CDR2 FQNEAQ. The CDR3 DNA follows: TGTGCCAGCAGCGCTCAGGGGCCCGCGGCTGGCTACACCTTC. Translated, it gives CASSAQGPAAGYTF.